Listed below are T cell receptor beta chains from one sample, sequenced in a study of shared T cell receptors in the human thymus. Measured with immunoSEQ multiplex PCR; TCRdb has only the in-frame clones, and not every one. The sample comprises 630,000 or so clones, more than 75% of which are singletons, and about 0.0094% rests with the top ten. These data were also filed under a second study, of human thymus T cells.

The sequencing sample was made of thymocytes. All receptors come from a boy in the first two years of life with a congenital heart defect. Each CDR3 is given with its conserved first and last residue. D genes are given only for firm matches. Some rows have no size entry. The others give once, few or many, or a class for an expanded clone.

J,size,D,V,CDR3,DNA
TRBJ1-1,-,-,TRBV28,CASSSVGTEAFF,TGTGCCAGCAGTTCGGTCGGCACTGAAGCTTTCTTT
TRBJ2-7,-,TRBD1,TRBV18,CASSLTGLESYEQYF,TGTGCCAGCTCCCTGACAGGGCTGGAATCCTACGAGCAGTACTTC
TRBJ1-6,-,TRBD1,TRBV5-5,CASSSGQGGNSPLHF,TGTGCCAGCAGCTCGGGACAGGGCGGCAATTCACCCCTCCACTTT
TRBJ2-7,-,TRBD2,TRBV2,CASSPLAGNPYEQYF,TGTGCCAGCAGTCCACTAGCGGGGAACCCCTACGAGCAGTACTTC
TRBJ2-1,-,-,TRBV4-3,CASSQEHDTNSYNEQFF,TGCGCCAGCAGCCAAGAACACGACACAAACTCCTACAATGAGCAGTTCTTC
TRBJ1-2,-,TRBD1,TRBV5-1,CASSAEPRTGGPAWYGYTF,TGCGCCAGCAGCGCCGAGCCGAGGACAGGGGGCCCTGCTTGGTATGGCTACACCTTC
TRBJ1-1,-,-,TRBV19,CASKRAGAVEAFF,TGTGCCAGTAAAAGGGCCGGAGCGGTTGAAGCTTTCTTT
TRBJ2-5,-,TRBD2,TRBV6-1,CASSEAHTSGRARETQYF,TGTGCCAGCAGTGAAGCGCATACTAGCGGGAGGGCCAGGGAGACCCAGTACTTC
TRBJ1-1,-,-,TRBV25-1,CASSEVGATEAFF,TGTGCCAGCAGTGAAGTAGGGGCCACTGAAGCTTTCTTT
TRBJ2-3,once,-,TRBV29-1,CSVRLTGNRTDTQYF,TGCAGCGTTAGGCTTACGGGGAACCGCACAGATACGCAGTATTTT
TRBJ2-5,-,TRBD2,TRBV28,CASSLTLAGVQETQYF,TGTGCCAGCAGTTTAACACTAGCGGGGGTCCAAGAGACCCAGTACTTC
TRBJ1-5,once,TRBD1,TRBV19,CASSIPGQGKGNQPQHF,TGTGCCAGTAGTATCCCCGGACAGGGGAAGGGCAATCAGCCCCAGCATTTT
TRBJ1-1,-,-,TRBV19,CASSIDLEAGAGTEAFF,TGTGCCAGTAGTATAGATCTGGAGGCGGGGGCTGGAACTGAAGCTTTCTTT
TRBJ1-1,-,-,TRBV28,CASSSTQVSNTEAFF,TGTGCCAGCAGTTCAACACAGGTCTCGAACACTGAAGCTTTCTTT
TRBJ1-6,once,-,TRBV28,CASSFRNSPLHF,TGTGCCAGCAGTTTTAGAAATTCACCCCTCCACTTT
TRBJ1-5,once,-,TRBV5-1,CASSLDRLSQHF,TGCGCCAGCAGCTTGGACCGCCTATCCCAGCATTTT
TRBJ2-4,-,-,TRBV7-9,CASSLGWPPGDKNIQYF,TGTGCCAGCAGCTTAGGATGGCCCCCCGGGGACAAAAACATTCAGTACTTC
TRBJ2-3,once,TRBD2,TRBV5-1,CASSWGLAGVTDTQYF,TGCGCCAGCAGCTGGGGACTAGCGGGGGTCACAGATACGCAGTATTTT
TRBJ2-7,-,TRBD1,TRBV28,CASSLPSGTGAEQYF,TGTGCCAGCAGTTTACCATCCGGGACAGGGGCCGAGCAGTACTTC
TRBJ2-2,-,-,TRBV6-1,CASSDKTDRHANTGELFF,TGTGCCAGCAGTGACAAAACGGACAGACACGCGAACACCGGGGAGCTGTTTTTT
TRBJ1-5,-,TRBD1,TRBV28,CASTYHVDRRPHSNQPQHF,TGTGCCAGCACCTATCACGTGGACAGGCGCCCCCATAGCAATCAGCCCCAGCATTTT
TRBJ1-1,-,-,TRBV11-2,CASSLLGRETEAFF,TGTGCCAGCAGCTTACTGGGCAGAGAGACTGAAGCTTTCTTT
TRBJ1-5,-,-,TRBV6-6,CASSYSAGYQPQHF,TGTGCCAGCAGTTACTCAGCAGGGTATCAGCCCCAGCATTTT
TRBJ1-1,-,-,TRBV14,CASSQDSPRYYNGSKIEAFF,TGTGCCAGCAGCCAAGATTCCCCAAGATACTATAATGGGTCGAAGATTGAAGCTTTCTTT
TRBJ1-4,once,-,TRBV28,CASRSPDTRANEKLFF,TGTGCCAGCAGAAGCCCCGACACGAGAGCAAATGAAAAACTGTTTTTT
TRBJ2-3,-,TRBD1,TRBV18,CASSLQGATDTQYF,TGTGCCAGCTCACTGCAGGGGGCAACAGATACGCAGTATTTT
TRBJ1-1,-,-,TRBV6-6,CASSHRALRTEAFF,TGTGCCAGCAGCCACAGGGCTTTAAGGACTGAAGCTTTCTTT
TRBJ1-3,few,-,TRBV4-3,CASSPPGAGNTIYF,TGCGCCAGCAGCCCACCGGGGGCTGGAAACACCATATATTTT
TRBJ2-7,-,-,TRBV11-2,CASSREPTSLGSYEQYF,TGTGCCAGCAGTCGGGAACCGACTAGTTTGGGCTCCTACGAGCAGTACTTC
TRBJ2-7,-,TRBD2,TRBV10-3,CAISASGGTPSYEQYF,TGTGCCATCAGTGCTAGCGGGGGGACCCCCTCCTACGAGCAGTACTTC
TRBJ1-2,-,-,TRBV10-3,CAIRSREDPPGRNYGYTF,TGTGCCATTCGAAGTAGGGAGGATCCTCCCGGACGTAACTATGGCTACACCTTC
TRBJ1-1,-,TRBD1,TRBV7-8,CASSPRTGGLANTEAFF,TGTGCCAGCAGCCCCAGGACAGGGGGACTGGCGAACACTGAAGCTTTCTTT
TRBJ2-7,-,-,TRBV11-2,CASSLHRTVYEQYF,TGTGCCAGCAGCCTTCATAGGACAGTCTACGAGCAGTACTTC
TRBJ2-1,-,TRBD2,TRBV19,CASSGVAGGREQFF,TGTGCCAGTAGTGGGGTAGCGGGAGGTCGGGAGCAGTTCTTC
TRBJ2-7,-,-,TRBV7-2,CASSPQSGHEQYF,TGTGCCAGCAGCCCCCAAAGCGGGCACGAGCAGTACTTC
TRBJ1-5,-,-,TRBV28,CASVQKGEGKPQHF,TGTGCCAGCGTACAAAAGGGGGAGGGAAAGCCCCAGCATTTT
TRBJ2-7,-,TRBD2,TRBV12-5,CASAGTTPYF,TGTGCTAGTGCCGGGACTACTCCGTACTTC
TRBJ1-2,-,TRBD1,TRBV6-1,CASSARQGQYGYTF,TGTGCCAGCAGTGCCAGACAGGGGCAATATGGCTACACCTTC
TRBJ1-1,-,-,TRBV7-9,CASSSDTGNTEAFF,TGTGCCAGCAGCTCGGACACCGGGAACACTGAAGCTTTCTTT
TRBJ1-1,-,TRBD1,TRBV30,CAWIVLSMTGPQNTEAFF,TGTGCCTGGATAGTCCTCTCAATGACAGGGCCACAGAACACTGAAGCTTTCTTT
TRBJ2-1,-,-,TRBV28,CASSNRESSYNEQFF,TGTGCCAGCAGTAACAGGGAGAGCTCCTACAATGAGCAGTTCTTC
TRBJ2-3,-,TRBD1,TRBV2,CASSESDRVGLLATDTQYF,TGTGCCAGCAGTGAAAGCGACAGGGTAGGGCTTTTGGCCACAGATACGCAGTATTTT
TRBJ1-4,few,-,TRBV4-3,CASSQRTNEKLFF,TGCGCCAGCAGCCAACGGACTAATGAAAAACTGTTTTTT
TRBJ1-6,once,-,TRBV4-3,CASSQDAGIPYNSPLHF,TGCGCCAGCAGCCAAGATGCCGGGATCCCCTATAATTCACCCCTCCACTTT
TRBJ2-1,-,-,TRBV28,CASRWTEGEQFF,TGTGCCAGCAGGTGGACAGAGGGTGAGCAGTTCTTC
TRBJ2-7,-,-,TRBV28,CASSPPFSYAVVREQYF,TGTGCCAGCAGTCCCCCTTTTAGCTACGCAGTAGTCCGCGAGCAGTACTTC
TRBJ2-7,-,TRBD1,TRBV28,CASRKTGVGYEQYF,TGTGCCAGCAGGAAGACAGGGGTCGGATACGAGCAGTACTTC
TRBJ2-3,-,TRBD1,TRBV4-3,CASSQGTGNTDTQYF,TGCGCCAGCAGCCAAGGGACAGGTAACACAGATACGCAGTATTTT
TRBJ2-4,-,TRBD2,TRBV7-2,CASSHNPGLAGDRKNIQYF,TGTGCCAGCAGCCATAACCCCGGACTAGCGGGAGACAGGAAAAACATTCAGTACTTC
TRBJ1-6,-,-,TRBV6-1,CASTTGYSPLHF,TGTGCCAGCACCACAGGGTATTCACCCCTCCACTTT
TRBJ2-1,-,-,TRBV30,CAWDTGEDEQFF,TGTGCCTGGGATACAGGGGAGGATGAGCAGTTCTTC